The T cell receptor beta chain described here comes from a study of identical twins. General study findings and limits: While abundant cord blood beta clonotypes carried fewer insertions, memory repertoires showed no such pattern.

This clonotype was counted only a few times. The antigen is undetermined. One entry per CDR3 protein, called by TCRdb with MiXCR from the 5' RACE reads. The table lists hundreds of thousands of distinct CDR3 sequences, over 9% of them singletons, with 1.5% to 2% in the top ten. The CDR3 is 15 amino acids. CDR1 and CDR2 (germline): SGHTA, FQGTGA. The V end was cut by 4 bases, the J end by 2 bases, with 12 bases between. These same records also appear under a second study, on yellow fever vaccine responses in identical twins. That paper adds: After vaccination, twins' T cell response reportedly seemed partly convergent, partly personalized.

V usage is TRBV7-3 and J usage is TRBJ2-1, with no clear D. The TCR was taken from a woman younger than 30 in good health. Sequenced sample: PBMCs. The CDR3, as DNA: TGTGCCAGCAGCTACCTTCCGGAACCCTACAATGAGCAGTTCTTC. Amino acids: CASSYLPEPYNEQFF.